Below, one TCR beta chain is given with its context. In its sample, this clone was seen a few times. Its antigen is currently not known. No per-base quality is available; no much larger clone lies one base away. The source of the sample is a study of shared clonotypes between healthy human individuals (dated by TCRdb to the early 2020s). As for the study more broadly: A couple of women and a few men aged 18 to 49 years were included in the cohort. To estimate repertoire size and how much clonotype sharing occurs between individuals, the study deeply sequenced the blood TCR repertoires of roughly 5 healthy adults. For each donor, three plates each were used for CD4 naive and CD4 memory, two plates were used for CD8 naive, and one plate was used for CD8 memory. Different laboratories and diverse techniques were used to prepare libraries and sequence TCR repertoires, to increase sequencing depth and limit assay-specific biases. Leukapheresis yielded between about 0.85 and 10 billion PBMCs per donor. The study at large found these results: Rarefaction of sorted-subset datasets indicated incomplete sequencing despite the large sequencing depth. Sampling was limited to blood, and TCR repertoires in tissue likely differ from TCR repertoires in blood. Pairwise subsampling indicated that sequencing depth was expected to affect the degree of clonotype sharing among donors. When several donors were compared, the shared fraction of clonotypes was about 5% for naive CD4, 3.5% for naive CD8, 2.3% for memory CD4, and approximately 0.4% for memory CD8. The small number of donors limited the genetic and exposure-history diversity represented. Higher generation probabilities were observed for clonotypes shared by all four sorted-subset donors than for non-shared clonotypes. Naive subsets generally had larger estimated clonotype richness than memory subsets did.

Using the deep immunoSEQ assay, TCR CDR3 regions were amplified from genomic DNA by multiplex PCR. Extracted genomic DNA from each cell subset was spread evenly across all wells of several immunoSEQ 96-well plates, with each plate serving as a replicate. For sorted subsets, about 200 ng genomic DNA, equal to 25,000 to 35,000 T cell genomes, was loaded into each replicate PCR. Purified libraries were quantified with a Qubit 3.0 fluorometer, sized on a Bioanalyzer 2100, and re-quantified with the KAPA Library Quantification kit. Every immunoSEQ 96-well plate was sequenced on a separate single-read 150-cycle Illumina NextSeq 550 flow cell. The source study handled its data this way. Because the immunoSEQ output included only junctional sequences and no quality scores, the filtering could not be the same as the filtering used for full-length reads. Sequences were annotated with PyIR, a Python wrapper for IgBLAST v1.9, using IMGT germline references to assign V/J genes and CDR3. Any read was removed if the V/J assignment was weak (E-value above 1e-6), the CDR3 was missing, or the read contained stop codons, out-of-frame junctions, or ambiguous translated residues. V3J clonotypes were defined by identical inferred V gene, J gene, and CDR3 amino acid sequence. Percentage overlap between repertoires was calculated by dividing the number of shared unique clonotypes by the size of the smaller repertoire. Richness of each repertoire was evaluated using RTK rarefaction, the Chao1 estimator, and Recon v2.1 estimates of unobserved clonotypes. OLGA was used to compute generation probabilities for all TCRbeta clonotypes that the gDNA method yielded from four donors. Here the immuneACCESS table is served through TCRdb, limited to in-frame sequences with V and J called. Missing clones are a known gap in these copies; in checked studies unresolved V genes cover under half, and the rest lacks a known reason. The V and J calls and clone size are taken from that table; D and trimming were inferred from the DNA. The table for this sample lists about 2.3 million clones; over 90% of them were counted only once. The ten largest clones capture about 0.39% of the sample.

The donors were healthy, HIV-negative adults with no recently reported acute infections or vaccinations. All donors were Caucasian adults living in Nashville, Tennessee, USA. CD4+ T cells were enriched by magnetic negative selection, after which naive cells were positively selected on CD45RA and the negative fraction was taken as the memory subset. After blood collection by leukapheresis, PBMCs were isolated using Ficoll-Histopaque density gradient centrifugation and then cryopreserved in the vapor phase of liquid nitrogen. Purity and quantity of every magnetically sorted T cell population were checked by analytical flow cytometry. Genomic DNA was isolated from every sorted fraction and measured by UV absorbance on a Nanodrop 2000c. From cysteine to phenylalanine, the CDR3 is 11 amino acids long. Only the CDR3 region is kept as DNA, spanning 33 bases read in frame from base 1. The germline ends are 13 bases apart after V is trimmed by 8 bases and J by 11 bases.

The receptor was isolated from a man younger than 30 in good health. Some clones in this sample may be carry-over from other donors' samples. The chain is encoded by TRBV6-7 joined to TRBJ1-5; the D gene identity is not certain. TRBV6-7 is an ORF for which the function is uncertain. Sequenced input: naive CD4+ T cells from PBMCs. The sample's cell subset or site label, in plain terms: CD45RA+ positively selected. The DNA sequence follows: TGTGCCAGCGGTCTATCGGCTGCCCAGCATTTT. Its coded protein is CASGLSAAQHF.